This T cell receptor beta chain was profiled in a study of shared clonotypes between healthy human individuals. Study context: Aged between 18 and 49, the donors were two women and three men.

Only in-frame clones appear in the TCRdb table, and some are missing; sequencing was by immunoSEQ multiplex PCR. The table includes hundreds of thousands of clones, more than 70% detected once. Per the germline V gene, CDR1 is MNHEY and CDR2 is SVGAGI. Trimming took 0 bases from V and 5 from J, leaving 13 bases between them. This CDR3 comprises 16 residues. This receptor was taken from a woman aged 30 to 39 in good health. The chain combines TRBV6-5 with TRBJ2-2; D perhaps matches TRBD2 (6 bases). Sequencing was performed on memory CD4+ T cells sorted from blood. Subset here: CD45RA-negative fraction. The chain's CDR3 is CASSYSSGVTTGELFF. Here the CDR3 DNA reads TGTGCCAGCAGTTACTCGTCGGGAGTAACGACCGGGGAGCTGTTTTTT.